Below, 3 T cell receptor beta chains from the same sample are listed, as sequenced in a study of ipilimumab plus nivolumab after autologous stem cell transplantation (dated by TCRdb to the early 2020s). Preparation of the library involved the immunoSEQ multiplex PCR assay. TCRdb took this table from immuneACCESS and kept in-frame rearrangements with V and J called. Such tables lack part of the clones; where checked against another copy, unresolved V genes explain under half of the gap, and the rest is unexplained. A total of 17,000 or so clones appear in this sample, 65% to 80% of them only once. Clones ranked in the top ten supply about 40% of the sample. Here the sequenced sample was PBMCs, taken in a trial of ipilimumab plus nivolumab as post-transplant consolidation. These receptors were obtained from a male donor with diffuse large B-cell lymphoma.

In DNA form, the CDR3 reads TGTGCCAGCAGTGCACCGGGACTAGCGAGGAATGAGCAGTTCTTC. This codes for CASSAPGLARNEQFF. The chain recombines TRBV27 with TRBJ2-1; 10 bases line up with TRBD2. This CDR3 contains 15 residues. V lost 5 bases to trimming and J lost 7 bases; unmatched junction nucleotides: 8. The germline V gene has CDR1 MNHEY and CDR2 SMNVEV (reference sequence).

This chain connects TRBV9 to TRBJ2-2; D not resolved. V lost 4 bases to trimming and J lost 2 bases, with 15 bases between them. CDR1 is SGDLS, CDR2 YYNGEE, per germline. The CDR3 length is 16 residues. This CDR3 reads CASSSRADTNTGELFF. The CDR3 bases are TGTGCCAGCAGCTCCCGGGCGGATACCAACACCGGGGAGCTGTTTTTT.

V is TRBV9 and J is TRBJ2-7; 9 nucleotides align to TRBD2. Germline values: CDR1 SGDLS, CDR2 YYNGEE. This CDR3 is built from 16 residues. The junction had 10 bases not matched to a gene; V was cut back by 4 bases and J by 2 bases. The DNA of the CDR3 is TGTGCCAGCAGCCACATCATCGGGACTAGCACCTACGAGCAGTACTTC. Translation gives CASSHIIGTSTYEQYF.